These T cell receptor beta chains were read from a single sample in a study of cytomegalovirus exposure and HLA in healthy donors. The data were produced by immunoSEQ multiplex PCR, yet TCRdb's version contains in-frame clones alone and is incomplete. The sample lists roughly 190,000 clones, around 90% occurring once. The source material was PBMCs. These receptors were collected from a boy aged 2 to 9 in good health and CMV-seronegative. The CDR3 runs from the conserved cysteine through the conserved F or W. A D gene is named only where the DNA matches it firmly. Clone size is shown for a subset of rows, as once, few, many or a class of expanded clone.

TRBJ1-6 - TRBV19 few CASSTGDSPLHF TGTGCCAGTAGTACGGGGGATTCACCCCTCCACTTT
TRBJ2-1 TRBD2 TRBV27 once CASSSLAGVYNEQFF TGTGCCAGCAGTTCCCTAGCGGGGGTGTACAATGAGCAGTTCTTC
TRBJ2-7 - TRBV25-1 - CATSPPAGNEQYF TGTGCCACCTCCCCCCCGGCGGGGAACGAGCAGTACTTC
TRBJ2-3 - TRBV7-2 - CASSLERTTLRGTQYF TGTGCCAGCAGCTTAGAGCGGACCACCCTCCGGGGTACGCAGTATTTT
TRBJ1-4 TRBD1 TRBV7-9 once CASSYRGGSTNEKLFF TGTGCCAGCAGTTACAGGGGGGGGTCGACAAATGAAAAACTGTTTTTT
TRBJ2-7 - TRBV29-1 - CSVRTGGYEQYF TGCAGCGTTAGGACCGGAGGCTACGAGCAGTACTTC
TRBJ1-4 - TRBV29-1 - CSVESQANEKLFF TGCAGCGTTGAATCCCAGGCTAATGAAAAACTGTTTTTT
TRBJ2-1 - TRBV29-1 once CSAELRRSYNEQFF TGCAGCGCCGAGTTGAGGCGCTCCTACAATGAGCAGTTCTTC
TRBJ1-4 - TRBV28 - CASRRPPFRAPGNEKLFF TGTGCCAGCAGACGTCCCCCCTTCAGGGCCCCGGGTAATGAAAAACTGTTTTTT
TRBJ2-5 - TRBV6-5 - CASSEAMREIQYF TGTGCCAGCAGTGAAGCTATGAGGGAAATTCAGTACTTC
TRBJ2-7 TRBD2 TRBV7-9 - CASSLEAGRSSYEQYF TGTGCCAGCAGCTTAGAGGCCGGGAGGTCGTCCTACGAGCAGTACTTC
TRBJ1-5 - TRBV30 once CAWSPPQAFPGQPQHF TGTGCCTGGAGTCCCCCCCAGGCGTTTCCCGGTCAGCCCCAGCATTTT
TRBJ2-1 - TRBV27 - CASSATANSYNEQFF TGTGCCAGCAGTGCGACAGCTAACTCCTACAATGAGCAGTTCTTC
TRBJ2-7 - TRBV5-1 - CASSFSGSSYEQYF TGCGCCAGCAGCTTTAGCGGTAGCTCCTACGAGCAGTACTTC
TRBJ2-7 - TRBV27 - CASSLSRTVNEQYF TGTGCCAGCAGTTTATCAAGGACAGTTAACGAGCAGTACTTC
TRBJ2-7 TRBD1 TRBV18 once CASSPYLQGLPYEQYF TGTGCCAGCTCACCGTACCTACAGGGGCTCCCCTACGAGCAGTACTTC
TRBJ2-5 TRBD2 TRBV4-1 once CASSQPRRGLAKETQYF TGCGCCAGCAGCCAGCCAAGACGGGGACTAGCGAAAGAGACCCAGTACTTC
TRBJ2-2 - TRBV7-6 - CASSLVRGGELFF TGTGCCAGCAGCTTGGTCCGCGGCGGGGAGCTGTTTTTT
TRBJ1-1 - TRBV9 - CASSPRGGGRNTEAFF TGTGCCAGCAGCCCTAGAGGAGGAGGGAGGAACACTGAAGCTTTCTTT
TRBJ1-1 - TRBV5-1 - CASSLEIGGAVEAFF TGCGCCAGCAGCTTGGAGATCGGCGGGGCGGTGGAAGCTTTCTTT
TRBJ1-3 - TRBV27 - CASSFVSPTSAGNTIYF TGTGCCAGCAGTTTTGTCTCCCCCACGAGCGCTGGAAACACCATATATTTT
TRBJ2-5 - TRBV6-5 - CASSLLGGSETQYF TGTGCCAGCAGCTTGCTTGGAGGGTCGGAGACCCAGTACTTC
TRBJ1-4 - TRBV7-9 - CASEVSEEKLFF TGTGCCAGCGAGGTGAGCGAGGAAAAACTGTTTTTT
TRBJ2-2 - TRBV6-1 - CASSEQSPGWDTGELFF TGTGCCAGCAGTGAACAATCTCCGGGGTGGGACACCGGGGAGCTGTTTTTT
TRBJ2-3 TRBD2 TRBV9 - CASSVDGGAGGTDTQYF TGTGCCAGCAGCGTAGACGGGGGGGCCGGGGGTACAGATACGCAGTATTTT
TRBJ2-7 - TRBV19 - CASSIGPVEPKEQYF TGTGCCAGTAGTATAGGGCCCGTGGAGCCGAAGGAGCAGTACTTC
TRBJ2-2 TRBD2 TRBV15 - CATSRIRAGEAGELFF TGTGCCACCAGCAGGATCCGGGCGGGAGAGGCCGGGGAGCTGTTTTTT
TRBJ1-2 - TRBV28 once CASSLGALYGYTF TGTGCCAGCAGTTTAGGGGCTCTCTATGGCTACACCTTC
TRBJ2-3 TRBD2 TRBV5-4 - CASSYGGLVADTQYF TGTGCCAGCAGCTACGGGGGACTAGTGGCAGATACGCAGTATTTT
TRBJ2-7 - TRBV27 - CASSSLSGTIASYEQYF TGTGCCAGCAGTTCCCTCTCCGGGACAATCGCTTCCTACGAGCAGTACTTC
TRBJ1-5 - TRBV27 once CASSLYSDQPQHF TGTGCCAGCAGTTTATATTCGGATCAGCCCCAGCATTTT
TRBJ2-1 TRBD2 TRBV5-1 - CASSLGGLAGGNEQFF TGCGCCAGCAGCTTGGGGGGGCTAGCGGGAGGTAATGAGCAGTTCTTC
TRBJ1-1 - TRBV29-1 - CSARWRNTEAFF TGCAGCGCGCGGTGGCGGAACACTGAAGCTTTCTTT
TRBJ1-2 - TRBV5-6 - CASSSALDRDYGYTF TGTGCCAGCAGCTCTGCCCTCGACAGAGACTATGGCTACACCTTC
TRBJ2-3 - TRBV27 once CASSLKGRVRADTQYF TGTGCCAGCAGTTTAAAGGGCAGGGTGCGAGCAGATACGCAGTATTTT
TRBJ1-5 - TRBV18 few CASSPPETLQPQHF TGTGCCAGCTCACCCCCTGAGACACTTCAGCCCCAGCATTTT